The T cell receptor (beta chain) described here comes from a study of blood T cell repertoires in COVID-19 (dated by TCRdb to about 2020). The study in broad terms: Collaborator samples came from the United States, Italy and Spain and covered acute and convalescent phases of COVID-19. The prospective study material was composed of cDNA or gDNA derived from T cells, B-cell-depleted T cells, or PBMCs. Deeply sampled blood TCRbeta repertoires from subjects exposed to, actively infected with, or recovered from COVID-19 were included in the dataset. A freely available public database, intended as a resource for researchers studying the immune response to SARS-CoV-2, is where the repertoires were released. The samples were drawn from two sources: the first 160 participants of the ongoing ImmuneRACE study, and fewer than 1,500 subjects contributed by 6 global collaborators. Sample metadata almost always included a de-identified subject ID, COVID-19 status, age in years and sex. Where HLA class I and class II types were available, the types were taken from metadata supplied by the sample provider, not from assay-based typing.

On this clone itself: Its antigen target is currently unknown. No base quality values were provided; no much bigger clone lies one nucleotide off.

Each collaborating institution followed its own protocols to collect whole blood in K2EDTA tubes. Collaborator samples were shipped for TCRbeta analysis as frozen whole blood, isolated PBMCs, or DNA extracted from either sample type. TCRbeta CDR3 regions were amplified from genomic DNA using the immunoSEQ Assay, a bias-controlled multiplex PCR. In the authors' own workflow: Nucleated cell counts per sample were estimated from amplification of reference gene primers within the assay. Sequence reads were collapsed and filtered to measure the absolute abundance of every unique TCRbeta CDR3 rearrangement. For each sample, productive Simpson clonality was calculated as the square root of Simpson's diversity index over productive rearrangements. In TCRdb, the immuneACCESS table is reduced to in-frame sequences with V and J assigned. These tables do not hold every clone; where another copy was compared, an unresolved V gene accounts for under half, and the others remain unexplained. The V and J calls and clone size come from that table; D and trimming were worked out from the DNA. Within this sample are around 150,000 clones, with over 80% of them counted one time only. The top ten clonotypes cover roughly 9% of the sample.

The investigation overall reported the following: The quantity of clinical and demographic metadata differed by source and by participant and was supplied without curation.

The CDR3 numbers 15 residues from cysteine through phenylalanine. Just CDR3 DNA is preserved here, 45 bases in frame from base 1. The germline V gene provides CDR1 LGHNA and CDR2 YSLEER. V sheds 0 bases and J sheds 1 base, leaving 8 bases between their ends. The sample was peripheral blood. The TCR comes from a woman of 80 years or more with active or convalescent COVID-19. This chain is built from TRBV4-3 and TRBJ2-3, with an unclear D gene assignment. The bases read TGCGCCAGCAGCCAAGATCCCACAGGCACAGATACGCAGTATTTT. Protein translation: CASSQDPTGTDTQYF.